This T cell receptor (beta chain) was obtained from a study of cytomegalovirus exposure and HLA in healthy donors. 60 Vbeta and 13 Jbeta primers were used in PCR. Only in-frame clones appear in the TCRdb table, and some are missing; sequencing was by immunoSEQ multiplex PCR. The sample has 110,000 to 150,000 clones, around a tenth seen once. Whole-study findings and limits: Overall, roughly 150 TCR beta chains were annotated as cytomegalovirus-associated. In an earlier analysis, in about 530 donors, most V segments appeared productive either ~90% or ~30% of the time.

This clone was counted a few times. Its antigen is currently unknown. Trimming stripped 7 bases from V and 6 bases from J, with 17 bases between. Germline V gene lookup returns CDR1 SGHRS and CDR2 YFSETQ. CDR3 size: 13 residues. The rearrangement joins TRBV5-1 to TRBJ2-7; the D gene is possibly TRBD1 (5 bases). Sequencing was performed on PBMCs. This sequence originates from a male donor in good health and CMV-seronegative. The CDR3 DNA follows: TGCGCCAGCTCCGCTGGGGCGCAGGGCGAGCAGTACTTC. Translation gives CASSAGAQGEQYF.